The source of this T cell receptor beta chain is a study of shared clonotypes between healthy human individuals. The study's findings and limits: The study found about 4.6% of naive CD4 clonotypes shared across a few donors.

The CDR3 consists of 14 residues. V lost 3 bases and J lost 2, with 11 bases in between. Germline CDR1 reads LGHNA; CDR2 reads YNFKEQ. The method was immunoSEQ multiplex PCR; TCRdb's version includes in-frame clones alone and lacks a portion of them. The table records more than 2 million clones, roughly 94% of them present only once. In the case of this clone: The target antigen is unknown.

The material sequenced was naive CD4+ T cells sorted from blood. Noted subset: CD45RA+ positively selected. This rearrangement joins TRBV4-2 to TRBJ2-7; tentatively, D is TRBD2 (5 bases). The TCR sequence derives from a man aged 18 to 30 in good health. CDR3 in amino acids: CASSHGLAPYEQYF. The CDR3 coding sequence is TGTGCCAGCAGCCACGGACTTGCCCCCTACGAGCAGTACTTC.